Presented here are 13 T cell receptor beta chains from one specimen sequenced in a study of beta chain features in type 1 diabetes. Reverse transcribing all isolated RNA meant expressed TCRB transcripts were sequenced. Repertoires were generated with immunoSEQ multiplex PCR, while TCRdb's copy carries only in-frame clones and drops some. The sample records more than 300,000 clones, over 8.5% being singletons. No antigen has been assigned to these receptors. General study results and limits: The study found moderately but significantly shorter TCRB CDR3s in all four CD4+ subsets of Type 1 diabetes patients.

Material for sequencing was central memory CD4+ T cells from blood. All receptors come from a man aged 25 to 40 with type 1 diabetes.

The V call is TRBV7-3, the J call TRBJ2-7; 9 nucleotides agree with TRBD2. The J segment lost 3 bases and the V segment lost 1 base, leaving 10 bases of the junction unmatched. Germline assignment: CDR1 SGHTA and CDR2 FQGTGA. CDR3 length: 17 amino acids. The CDR3 sequence is CASSLSGASGDFYEQYF. In nucleotides, the CDR3 is TGTGCCAGCAGCTTAAGTGGGGCTAGCGGGGATTTCTACGAGCAGTACTTC.

Ten or more counts support this clone. The chain couples TRBV15 to TRBJ2-7; D call uncertain. Germline loops: CDR1 LNHNV, CDR2 YYDKDF (reference sequence). Between the trimmed V and J ends, which lost 0 bases and 6 bases, there was a span of 9 bases. The CDR3 sequence is 13 residues long. The CDR3: CATSRDPSSEQYF. Here the CDR3 DNA reads TGTGCCACCAGCAGAGATCCGAGTAGCGAGCAGTACTTC.

This clone occurred a few times. The chain carries TRBV25-1 and TRBJ1-3; D uncertain. The CDR3 has 15 residues. Germline V lookup: CDR1 MGHDK, CDR2 SYGVNS. V lost 3 bases to trimming and J lost 4 bases, with 13 bases between them. CDR3 sequence: CASSDPVERGNTIYF. The CDR3 nucleotides read TGTGCCAGCAGTGACCCCGTCGAAAGGGGAAACACCATATATTTT.

This rearrangement joins TRBV6-6 to TRBJ2-5; weak D call: TRBD2 (6 bases). Germline V gives CDR1 MNHNY, CDR2 SVGAGI (reference sequence). V lost 5 bases, J lost 2 bases, and 12 bases lay in between. The CDR3 loop spans 14 amino acids. The CDR3 DNA is TGTGCCAGCAGTCTAACTAGCAGACAAGAGACCCAGTACTTC. It translates to CASSLTSRQETQYF.

There are many counts of this clone. The rearrangement uses TRBV7-3 and TRBJ2-1; the match to TRBD2 covers 9 bases. Germline V CDR1 and CDR2: SGHTA, FQGTGA. This CDR3 has 15 amino acids. The V segment lost 0 bases and the J segment 6 bases; nucleotides outside the gene matches: 3. The CDR3 DNA reads as TGTGCCAGCAGCTTAACCCCGCGGGAGGGCAATGAGCAGTTCTTC. It specifies CASSLTPREGNEQFF.

The chain employs TRBV5-6 and TRBJ2-2; 7 nucleotides match TRBD2. Per germline, CDR1 SGHDT and CDR2 YYEEEE. J gave up 1 base and V 6 bases, and 15 bases lay outside the gene matches. This CDR3 region has 18 residues. This CDR3 is CASTTPGGGPRNTGELFF. CDR3 DNA sequence: TGTGCCAGCACCACTCCGGGGGGAGGGCCTCGGAACACCGGGGAGCTGTTTTTT.

The rearrangement joins TRBV28 to TRBJ2-7, with TRBD2 identical over 10 bases. The CDR3 loop spans 16 amino acids. The J segment lost 3 bases and the V segment lost 2 bases, leaving 7 bases of the junction unmatched. The germline V gene encodes CDR1 MDHEN and CDR2 SYDVKM. The CDR3 loop is CASSLAGTSASYEQYF. CDR3 nucleotide sequence: TGTGCCAGCAGTTTAGCTGGGACTAGCGCTAGCTACGAGCAGTACTTC. The full variable domain, completed using reference TRBV28 and TRBJ2-7, is DVKVTQSSRYLVKRTGEKVFLECVQDMDHENMFWYRQDPGLGLRLIYFSYDVKMKEKGDIPEGYSVSREKKERFSLILESASTNQTSMYLCASSLAGTSASYEQYFGPGTRLTVT.

This clone was seen a handful of times. V gene TRBV11-2 combines with J gene TRBJ1-5; no reliable D call. Germline CDR1 reads SGHAT; CDR2 reads FQNNGV. The V and J ends lost 5 bases and 5 bases respectively, with 10 bases between them. The CDR3 covers 13 residues. The CDR3 sequence is CASSLDRDQPQHF. The CDR3, as DNA: TGTGCCAGCAGCCTGGACCGCGATCAGCCCCAGCATTTT.

The chain is built from TRBV7-9 and TRBJ1-4; the D gene is possibly TRBD1 (5 bases). Germline V gene lookup returns CDR1 SEHNR and CDR2 FQNEAQ (reference sequence). V lost 0 bases to trimming and J lost 4 bases, with 9 bases between them. The CDR3 loop spans 15 amino acids. The CDR3 sequence is CASSLAKQVNEKLFF. The CDR3 DNA reads as TGTGCCAGCAGCTTAGCCAAACAGGTTAATGAAAAACTGTTTTTT.

The chain is built from TRBV5-5 and TRBJ2-7; D is undetermined. V dropped 3 bases and J dropped 6 bases, with 13 bases sitting between them. Germline assignment: CDR1 SGHKS and CDR2 YYEKEE (reference sequence). CDR3 size: 13 residues. CDR3 DNA sequence: TGTGCCAGCAGCTCGGGTGGGGATTCCGAGCAGTACTTC. It yields the protein CASSSGGDSEQYF.

This chain uses TRBV18 with TRBJ1-3; tentatively, D is TRBD1 (5 bases). CDR1 and CDR2 (germline): KGHSH, LQKENI. This CDR3 is 15 amino acids long. V was shortened by 3 bases and J by 1 base, with 10 bases between the two germline ends. The CDR3 here is CASSPAQGSGNTIYF. In DNA form, the CDR3 reads TGTGCCAGCTCACCCGCGCAGGGTTCTGGAAACACCATATATTTT. The full variable domain, in which reference TRBV18 and TRBJ1-3 provide the parts outside the CDR3, is NAGVMQNPRHLVRRRGQEARLRCSPMKGHSHVYWYRQLPEEGLKFMVYLQKENIIDESGMPKERFSAEFPKEGPSILRIQQVVRGDSAAYFCASSPAQGSGNTIYFGEGSWLTVV.

The chain is built from TRBV5-1 and TRBJ2-2, with D maybe TRBD1 (6 bases). The CDR3 has 14 amino acids. Trimming stripped 6 bases from V and 2 bases from J, with 11 bases between. The germline V gene has CDR1 SGHRS and CDR2 YFSETQ. In nucleotides, the CDR3 is TGCGCCAGCACCCGGGACACTAACACCGGGGAGCTGTTTTTT. Translation: CASTRDTNTGELFF. The whole variable domain, filled in from reference TRBV5-1 and TRBJ2-2, reads KAGVTQTPRYLIKTRGQQVTLSCSPISGHRSVSWYQQTPGQGLQFLFEYFSETQRNKGNFPGRFSGRQFSNSRSEMNVSTLELGDSALYLCASTRDTNTGELFFGEGSRLTVL.

This chain links TRBV27 with TRBJ2-3; D uncertain. V dropped 2 bases and J dropped 0 bases, with 24 bases sitting between them. The CDR3 contains 20 residues. Per the germline V gene, CDR1 is MNHEY and CDR2 is SMNVEV (reference sequence). CDR3 coding DNA: TGTGCCAGCAGTTTAAAAATTCGGTATCCACCAGGCCCTAGCACAGATACGCAGTATTTT. It specifies CASSLKIRYPPGPSTDTQYF.